This is a list of T cell receptor beta chains from one sample in a study of cytomegalovirus exposure and HLA in healthy donors. Some clones are missing from TCRdb's copy, which holds only in-frame ones; the method was immunoSEQ multiplex PCR. The sample lists 68,000 or so clones; about 89% were seen once. Sequencing input: PBMCs. The receptors shown here come from a man aged 18 to 30 in good health and CMV-seronegative. Both conserved end residues are part of each CDR3. D genes are given only for firm matches. Size tells how often a clone was seen (once, few, many) or the class of an expanded clone, and some rows leave it out.

d_gene,j_gene,abundance,v_gene,len,CDR3aa,CDR3nt
-,TRBJ2-1,once,TRBV2,16,CASSEAGRYPYNEQFF,TGTGCCAGCAGTGAAGCGGGGAGGTACCCCTACAATGAGCAGTTCTTC
-,TRBJ1-2,-,TRBV6-1,13,CASSETSLGGYTF,TGTGCCAGCAGTGAAACCAGCCTAGGAGGCTACACCTTC
-,TRBJ2-4,-,TRBV9,18,CASSVAPSGQVAKNIQYF,TGTGCCAGCAGCGTAGCTCCCTCAGGGCAGGTAGCCAAAAACATTCAGTACTTC
-,TRBJ2-3,once,TRBV5-1,14,CASSLGDSTDTQYF,TGCGCCAGCAGCTTGGGGGACTCCACAGATACGCAGTATTTT
-,TRBJ2-7,-,TRBV21-1,16,CEEDRGRQEESYEQYF,TGTGAGGAGGACAGGGGGCGCCAGGAGGAGTCCTACGAGCAGTACTTC
-,TRBJ1-1,-,TRBV7-2,16,CASSPTVASMNTEAFF,TGTGCCAGCAGCCCGACAGTTGCCTCCATGAACACTGAAGCTTTCTTT
-,TRBJ2-1,-,TRBV1,15,CTSSPPSGSYNEQFF,TGCACCAGCAGCCCCCCTAGCGGCTCCTACAATGAGCAGTTCTTC
-,TRBJ1-1,-,TRBV5-8,13,CASRLDINTEAFF,TGTGCCAGCAGACTCGACATCAACACTGAAGCTTTCTTT
-,TRBJ2-1,-,TRBV28,14,CASSPPGSYNEQFF,TGTGCCAGCAGTCCCCCAGGCTCCTACAATGAGCAGTTCTTC
TRBD1,TRBJ2-3,-,TRBV19,16,CASSLPGQGTTDTQYF,TGTGCCAGTAGTCTCCCGGGACAGGGGACCACAGATACGCAGTATTTT
-,TRBJ2-3,-,TRBV18,16,CASSRLDRPRTDTQYF,TGTGCCAGCTCACGACTAGACAGACCCCGCACAGATACGCAGTATTTT
-,TRBJ2-1,-,TRBV5-5,13,CASSPVVVGEQFF,TGTGCCAGCAGCCCGGTGGTGGTTGGTGAGCAGTTCTTC
-,TRBJ2-7,-,TRBV7-2,16,CASSLARGGSSYEQYF,TGTGCCAGCAGCTTAGCGCGTGGCGGCAGCTCCTACGAGCAGTACTTC
-,TRBJ1-2,-,TRBV10-3,13,CAISAQVDYGYTF,TGTGCCATCTCGGCACAGGTGGACTATGGCTACACCTTC
TRBD2,TRBJ2-1,-,TRBV7-9,15,CASSLGTSGGNEQFF,TGTGCCAGCAGCTTAGGGACTAGCGGGGGGAATGAGCAGTTCTTC
TRBD2,TRBJ2-1,-,TRBV19,21,CASSIRTGGLAGLGGLYEQFF,TGTGCCAGTAGTATAAGAACTGGGGGACTAGCGGGGTTGGGTGGTCTCTATGAGCAGTTCTTC
-,TRBJ1-1,-,TRBV28,12,CASSPQGLEAFF,TGTGCCAGCAGTCCACAGGGTCTGGAAGCTTTCTTT